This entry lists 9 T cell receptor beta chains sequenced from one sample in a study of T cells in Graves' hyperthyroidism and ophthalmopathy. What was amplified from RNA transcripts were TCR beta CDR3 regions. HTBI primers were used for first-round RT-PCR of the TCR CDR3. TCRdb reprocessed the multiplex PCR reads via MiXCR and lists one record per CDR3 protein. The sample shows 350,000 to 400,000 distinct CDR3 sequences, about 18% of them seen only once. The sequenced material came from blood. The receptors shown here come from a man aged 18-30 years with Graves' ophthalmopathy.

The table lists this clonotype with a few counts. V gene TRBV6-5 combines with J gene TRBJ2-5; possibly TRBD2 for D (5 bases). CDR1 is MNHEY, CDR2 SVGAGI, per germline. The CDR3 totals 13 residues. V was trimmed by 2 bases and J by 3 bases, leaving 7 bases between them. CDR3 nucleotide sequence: TGTGCCAGCAGTTACCTCGGGGAAGAGACCCAGTACTTC. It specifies CASSYLGEETQYF.

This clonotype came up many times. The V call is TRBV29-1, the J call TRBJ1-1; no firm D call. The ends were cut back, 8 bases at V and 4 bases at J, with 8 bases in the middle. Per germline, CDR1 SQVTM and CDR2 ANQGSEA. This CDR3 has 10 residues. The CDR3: CSPTPTEAFF. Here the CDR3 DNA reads TGCAGCCCAACCCCCACTGAAGCTTTCTTT.

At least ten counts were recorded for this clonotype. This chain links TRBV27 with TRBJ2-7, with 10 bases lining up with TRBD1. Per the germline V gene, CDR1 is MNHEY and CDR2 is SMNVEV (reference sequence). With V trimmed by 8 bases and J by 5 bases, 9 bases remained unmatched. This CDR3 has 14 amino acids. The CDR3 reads CASSPWDRGHEQYF. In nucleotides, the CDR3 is TGTGCCAGCTCTCCGTGGGACAGGGGTCACGAGCAGTACTTC.

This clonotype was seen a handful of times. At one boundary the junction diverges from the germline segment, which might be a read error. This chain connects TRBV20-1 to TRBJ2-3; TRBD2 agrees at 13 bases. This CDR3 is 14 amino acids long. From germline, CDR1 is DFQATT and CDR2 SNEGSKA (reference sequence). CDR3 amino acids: CSAVLAGGPDMQYF. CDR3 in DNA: TGCAGTGCTGTACTAGCGGGGGGGCCAGATATGCAGTATTTT.

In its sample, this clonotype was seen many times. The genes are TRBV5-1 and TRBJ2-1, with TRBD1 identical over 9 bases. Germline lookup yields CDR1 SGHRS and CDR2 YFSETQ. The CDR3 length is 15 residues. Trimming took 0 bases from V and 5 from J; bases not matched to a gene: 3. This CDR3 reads CASSLEGTGNNEQFF. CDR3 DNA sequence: TGCGCCAGCAGCTTGGAGGGGACAGGGAACAATGAGCAGTTCTTC.

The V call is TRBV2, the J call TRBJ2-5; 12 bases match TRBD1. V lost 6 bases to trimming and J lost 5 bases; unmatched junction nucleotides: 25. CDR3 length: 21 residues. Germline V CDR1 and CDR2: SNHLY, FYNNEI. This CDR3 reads CASSAHRDRGLEAPAGETQYF. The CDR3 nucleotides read TGTGCCAGCAGCGCCCACCGGGACAGGGGGCTTGAAGCTCCGGCGGGGGAGACCCAGTACTTC. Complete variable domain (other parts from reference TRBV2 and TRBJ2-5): EPEVTQTPSHQVTQMGQEVILRCVPISNHLYFYWYRQILGQKVEFLVSFYNNEISEKSEIFDDQFSVERPDGSNFTLKIRSTKLEDSAMYFCASSAHRDRGLEAPAGETQYFGPGTRLLVL.

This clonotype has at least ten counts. CDR3 region: CASSSGTLNTEAFF. The CDR3, as DNA: TGTGCCAGCAGTTCCGGGACACTTAACACTGAAGCTTTCTTT. The chain combines TRBV28 with TRBJ1-1; the D gene is possibly TRBD1 (6 bases). V lost 4 bases and J lost 2, with 11 bases in between. CDR1 and CDR2 (germline): MDHEN, SYDVKM. CDR3 length: 14 amino acids.

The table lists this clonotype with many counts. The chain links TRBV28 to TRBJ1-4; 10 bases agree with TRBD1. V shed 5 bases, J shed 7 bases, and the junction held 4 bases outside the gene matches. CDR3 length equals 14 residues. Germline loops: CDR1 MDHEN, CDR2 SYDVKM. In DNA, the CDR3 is TGTGCCAGCAGTGCGGACAGGGGGACTGAAAAACTGTTTTTT. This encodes CASSADRGTEKLFF. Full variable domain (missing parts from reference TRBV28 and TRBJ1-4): DVKVTQSSRYLVKRTGEKVFLECVQDMDHENMFWYRQDPGLGLRLIYFSYDVKMKEKGDIPEGYSVSREKKERFSLILESASTNQTSMYLCASSADRGTEKLFFGSGTQLSVL.

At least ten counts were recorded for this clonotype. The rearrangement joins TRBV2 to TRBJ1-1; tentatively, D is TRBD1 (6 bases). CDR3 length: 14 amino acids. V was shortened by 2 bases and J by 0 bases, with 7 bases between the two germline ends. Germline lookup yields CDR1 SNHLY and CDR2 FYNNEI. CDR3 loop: CASSEQGMNTEAFF. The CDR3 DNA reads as TGTGCCAGCAGTGAACAGGGGATGAACACTGAAGCTTTCTTT.